One and the same sample provided the 9 T cell receptor beta chains below, sequenced in a study of shared clonotypes between healthy human individuals. Sequencing was performed with immunoSEQ multiplex PCR; in TCRdb, only in-frame clones are kept and a portion is missing. The table lists over a million clones, 96% of them singletons. The sample taken for sequencing was naive CD4+ T cells sorted from blood. The subset is: CD45RA+ positively selected. The source of these receptors is a man under 40 in good health.

V and J are TRBV18 and TRBJ2-1, with TRBD2 as a possible D gene (6 bases). V was clipped by 2 bases and J by 2 bases, with 10 bases between them. In germline, CDR1 is KGHSH, CDR2 LQKENI. The CDR3 totals 15 residues. CDR3 sequence: CASSPRRATYNEQFF. The CDR3 DNA follows: TGTGCCAGCTCACCAAGGAGGGCGACCTACAATGAGCAGTTCTTC.

The genes are TRBV5-1 and TRBJ2-7; 11 positions match TRBD2. Germline V gene lookup returns CDR1 SGHRS and CDR2 YFSETQ. The CDR3 covers 13 residues. Unmatched junction bases numbered 1, after V lost 5 bases and J lost 3 bases. CDR3 amino acids: CASRLAGVYEQYF. As DNA, the CDR3 is TGCGCCAGCAGACTAGCGGGAGTCTACGAGCAGTACTTC.

The chain carries TRBV28 and TRBJ2-7; TRBD1 matches at 8 bases. In germline, CDR1 is MDHEN, CDR2 SYDVKM. The junction had 15 bases not matched to a gene; V was cut back by 5 bases and J by 3 bases. CDR3 length: 17 amino acids. The CDR3 loop reads CASSPPSRTGSFYEQYF. The CDR3 nucleotides are TGTGCCAGCAGTCCTCCCTCCAGGACAGGGTCTTTCTACGAGCAGTACTTC. The complete variable domain, with remaining parts taken from reference TRBV28 and TRBJ2-7, reads DVKVTQSSRYLVKRTGEKVFLECVQDMDHENMFWYRQDPGLGLRLIYFSYDVKMKEKGDIPEGYSVSREKKERFSLILESASTNQTSMYLCASSPPSRTGSFYEQYFGPGTRLTVT.

The J gene is TRBJ2-5, the V gene TRBV27; D perhaps matches TRBD2 (5 bases). The germline V gene encodes CDR1 MNHEY and CDR2 SMNVEV (reference sequence). The germline V and J ends were trimmed by 4 bases and 5 bases, with 23 bases remaining between them. CDR3 length equals 17 residues. The CDR3 spells CASSSLIRNLPGETQYF. As DNA, the CDR3 is TGTGCCAGCAGTTCGTTGATTAGGAACTTACCGGGGGAGACCCAGTACTTC.

A remark on this clone: Other DNA sequences from this sample encode an identical CDR3 as well. The V and J genes are TRBV6-5 and TRBJ2-7; 8 nucleotides line up with TRBD1. Germline values: CDR1 MNHEY, CDR2 SVGAGI. The CDR3 consists of 14 residues. Trimming at V came to 6 bases and at J to 1 base, leaving 5 bases not matched to a gene. CDR3 amino acids: CASRRTGSSYEQYF. In nucleotides, the CDR3 is TGTGCCAGCAGACGGACAGGGTCGTCCTACGAGCAGTACTTC.

The chain's CDR3 is CASSNTPPRRIELFF. The CDR3 DNA sequence: TGTGCCAGCAGCAACACCCCACCCCGACGGATTGAACTGTTTTTT. The chain recombines TRBV6-1 with TRBJ1-4, with D unclear. Germline-derived CDR1 and CDR2 are MNHNS and SASEGT. The ends were cut back, 6 bases at V and 12 bases at J, with 23 bases in the middle. The CDR3 sequence is 15 residues long.

This rearrangement joins TRBV28 to TRBJ2-7; D is ambiguous. Trimming stripped 10 bases from V and 1 base from J, with 23 bases between. The CDR3 is 16 residues long. In germline, CDR1 is MDHEN, CDR2 SYDVKM. CDR3 bases: TGTGCCACCGCCACCCCACAACCCCCAGATTCCTACGAGCAGTACTTC. It yields the protein CATATPQPPDSYEQYF.

There are a few counts of this clone. The chain carries TRBV10-3 and TRBJ2-5; D is uncertain. The CDR3 spans 12 residues. V lost 7 bases to trimming and J lost 1 base, with 7 bases between them. CDR1 and CDR2 from the germline V gene are ENHRY and SYGVKD. The CDR3 here is CAIKGLQETQYF. The CDR3 region has the DNA TGTGCCATCAAGGGCCTCCAAGAGACCCAGTACTTC.

Remarks on this clone: The same CDR3 is also encoded by other DNA sequences in this sample. The J gene is TRBJ2-7, the V gene TRBV9; 10 bases agree with TRBD2. Looked up from germline, CDR1 is SGDLS and CDR2 is YYNGEE. Unmatched junction bases numbered 3, after V lost 0 bases and J lost 3 bases. This CDR3 spans 15 amino acids. The CDR3 protein is CASSVATSGIYEQYF. The CDR3 nucleotides read TGTGCCAGCAGCGTAGCTACTAGCGGGATCTACGAGCAGTACTTC. Full variable domain (remainder filled in from reference TRBV9 and TRBJ2-7): DSGVTQTPKHLITATGQRVTLRCSPRSGDLSVYWYQQSLDQGLQFLIQYYNGEERAKGNILERFSAQQFPDLHSELNLSSLELGDSALYFCASSVATSGIYEQYFGPGTRLTVT.